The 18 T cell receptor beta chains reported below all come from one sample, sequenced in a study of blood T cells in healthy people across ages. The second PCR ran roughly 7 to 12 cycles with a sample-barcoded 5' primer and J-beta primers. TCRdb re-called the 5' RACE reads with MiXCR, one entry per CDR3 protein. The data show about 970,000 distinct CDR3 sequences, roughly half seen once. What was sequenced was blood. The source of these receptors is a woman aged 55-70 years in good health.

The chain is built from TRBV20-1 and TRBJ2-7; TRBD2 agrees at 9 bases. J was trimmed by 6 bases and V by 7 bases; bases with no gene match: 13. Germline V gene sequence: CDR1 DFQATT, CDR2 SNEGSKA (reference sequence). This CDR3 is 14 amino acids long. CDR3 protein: CSGREGLALSEQYF. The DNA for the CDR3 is TGCAGTGGACGTGAGGGACTAGCCTTATCCGAGCAGTACTTC.

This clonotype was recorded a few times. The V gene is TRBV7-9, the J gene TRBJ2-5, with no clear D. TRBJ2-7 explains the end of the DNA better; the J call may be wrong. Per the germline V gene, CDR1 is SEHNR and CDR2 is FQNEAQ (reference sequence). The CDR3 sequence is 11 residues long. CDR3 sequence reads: CASSLIDEQYF. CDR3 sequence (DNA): TGTGCCAGCAGCTTAATCGACGAGCAGTACTTC.

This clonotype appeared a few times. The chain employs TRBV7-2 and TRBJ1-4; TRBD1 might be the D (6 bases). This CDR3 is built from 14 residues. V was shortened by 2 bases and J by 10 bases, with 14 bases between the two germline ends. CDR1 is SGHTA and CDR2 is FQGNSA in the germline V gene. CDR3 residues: CASSLIGDIGKLFF. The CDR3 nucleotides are TGTGCCAGCAGCTTAATCGGGGACATCGGAAAACTGTTTTTT.

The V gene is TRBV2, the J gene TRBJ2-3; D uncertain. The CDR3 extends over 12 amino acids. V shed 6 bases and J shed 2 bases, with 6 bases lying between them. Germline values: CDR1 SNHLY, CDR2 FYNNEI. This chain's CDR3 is CASRGFTDTQYF. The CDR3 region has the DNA TGTGCCAGCAGAGGGTTCACAGATACGCAGTATTTT.

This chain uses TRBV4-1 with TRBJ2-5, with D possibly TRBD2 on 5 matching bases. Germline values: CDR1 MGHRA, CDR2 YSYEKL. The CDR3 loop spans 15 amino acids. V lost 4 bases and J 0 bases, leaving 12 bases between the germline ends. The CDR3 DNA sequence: TGCGCCAGCAGCCTCACTAGGGAGTACCAAGAGACCCAGTACTTC. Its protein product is CASSLTREYQETQYF.

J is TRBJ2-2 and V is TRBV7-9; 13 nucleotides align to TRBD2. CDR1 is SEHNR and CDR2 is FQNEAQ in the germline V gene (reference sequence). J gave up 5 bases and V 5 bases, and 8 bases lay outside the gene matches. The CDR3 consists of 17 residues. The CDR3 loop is CASSPPGTSGNTGELFF. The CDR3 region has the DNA TGTGCCAGCAGCCCCCCCGGGACTAGCGGGAATACCGGGGAGCTGTTTTTT.

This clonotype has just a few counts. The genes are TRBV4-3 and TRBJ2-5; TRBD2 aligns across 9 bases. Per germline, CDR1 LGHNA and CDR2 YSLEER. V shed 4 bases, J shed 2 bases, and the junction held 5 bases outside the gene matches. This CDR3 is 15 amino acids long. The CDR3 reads CASSRILAGQETQYF. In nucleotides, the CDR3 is TGCGCCAGCAGCCGCATTCTAGCGGGACAAGAGACCCAGTACTTC.

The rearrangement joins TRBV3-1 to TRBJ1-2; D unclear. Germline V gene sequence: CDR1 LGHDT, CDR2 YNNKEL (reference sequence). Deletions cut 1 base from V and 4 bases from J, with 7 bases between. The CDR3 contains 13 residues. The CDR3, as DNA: TGTGCCAGCAGCCAAGTGCGCAGCTATGGCTACACCTTC. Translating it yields CASSQVRSYGYTF. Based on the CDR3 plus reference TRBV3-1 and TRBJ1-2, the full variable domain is DTAVSQTPKYLVTQMGNDKSIKCEQNLGHDTMYWYKQDSKKFLKIMFSYNNKELIINETVPNRFSPKSPDKAHLNLHINSLELGDSAVYFCASSQVRSYGYTFGSGTRLTVV.

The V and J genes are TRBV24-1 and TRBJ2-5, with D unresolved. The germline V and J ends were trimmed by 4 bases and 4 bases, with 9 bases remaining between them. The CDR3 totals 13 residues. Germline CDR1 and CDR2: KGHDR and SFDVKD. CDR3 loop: CATSEWVGETQYF. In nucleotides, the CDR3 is TGTGCCACCAGTGAGTGGGTAGGAGAGACCCAGTACTTC.

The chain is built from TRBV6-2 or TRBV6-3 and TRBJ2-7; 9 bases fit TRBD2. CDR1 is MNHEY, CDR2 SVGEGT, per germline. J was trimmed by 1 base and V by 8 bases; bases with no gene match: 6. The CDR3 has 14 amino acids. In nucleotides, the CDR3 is TGTGCCAGCCAAAGGCTAGCGGGATCCTACGAGCAGTACTTC. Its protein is CASQRLAGSYEQYF.

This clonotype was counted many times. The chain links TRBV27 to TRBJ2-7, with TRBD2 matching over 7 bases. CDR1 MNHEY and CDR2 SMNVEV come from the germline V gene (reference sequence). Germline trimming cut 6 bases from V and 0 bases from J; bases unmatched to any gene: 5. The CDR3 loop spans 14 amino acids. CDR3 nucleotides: TGTGCCAGCAGCCGTAGCGGGTACTCCTACGAGCAGTACTTC. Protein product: CASSRSGYSYEQYF.

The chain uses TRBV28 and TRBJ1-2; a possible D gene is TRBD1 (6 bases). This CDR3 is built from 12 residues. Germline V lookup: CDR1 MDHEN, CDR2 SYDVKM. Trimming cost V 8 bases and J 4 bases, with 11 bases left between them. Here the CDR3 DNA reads TGTGCCAGCGCAGGGGAGGGCTATGGCTACACCTTC. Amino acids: CASAGEGYGYTF.

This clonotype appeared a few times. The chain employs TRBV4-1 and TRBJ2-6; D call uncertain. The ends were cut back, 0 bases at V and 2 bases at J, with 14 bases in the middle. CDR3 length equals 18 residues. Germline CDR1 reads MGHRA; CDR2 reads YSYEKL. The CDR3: CASSQDRITITGANVLTF. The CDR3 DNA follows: TGCGCCAGCAGCCAAGATAGGATAACGATTACTGGGGCCAACGTCCTGACTTTC.

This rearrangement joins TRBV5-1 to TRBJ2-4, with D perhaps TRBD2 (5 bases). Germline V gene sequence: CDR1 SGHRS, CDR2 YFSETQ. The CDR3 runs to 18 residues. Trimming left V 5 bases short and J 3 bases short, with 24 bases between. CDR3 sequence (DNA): TGCGCCAGCAGTTTTGGTGGCCTAGCTCCCGAGGGCAAAAACATTCAGTACTTC. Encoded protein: CASSFGGLAPEGKNIQYF.

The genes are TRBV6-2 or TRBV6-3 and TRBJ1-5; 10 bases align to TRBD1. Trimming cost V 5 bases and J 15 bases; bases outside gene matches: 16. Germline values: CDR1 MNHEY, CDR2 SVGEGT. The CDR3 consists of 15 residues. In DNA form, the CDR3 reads TGTGCCAGCAGTCTGGAACAGCGGGACAGGGGAGGTCGGCATTTT. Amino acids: CASSLEQRDRGGRHF.

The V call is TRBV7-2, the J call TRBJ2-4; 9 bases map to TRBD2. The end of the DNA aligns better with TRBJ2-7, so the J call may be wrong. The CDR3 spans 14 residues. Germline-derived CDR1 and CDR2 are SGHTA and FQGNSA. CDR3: CASSPGLATNEQYF. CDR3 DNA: TGTGCCAGCAGCCCCGGACTAGCGACGAACGAGCAGTACTTC.

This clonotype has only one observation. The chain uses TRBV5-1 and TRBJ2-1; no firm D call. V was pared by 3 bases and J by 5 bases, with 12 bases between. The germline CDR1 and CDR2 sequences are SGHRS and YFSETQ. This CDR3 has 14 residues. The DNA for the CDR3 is TGCGCCAGCAGCTCGATTGGAGCCCACAATGAGCAGTTCTTC. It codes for CASSSIGAHNEQFF.

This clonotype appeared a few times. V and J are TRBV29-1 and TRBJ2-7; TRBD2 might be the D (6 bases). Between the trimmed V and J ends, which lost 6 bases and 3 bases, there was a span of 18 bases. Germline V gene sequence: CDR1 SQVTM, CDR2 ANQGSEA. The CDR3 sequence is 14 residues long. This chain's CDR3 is CSVKGGTLNYEQYF. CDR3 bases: TGCAGCGTGAAGGGCGGGACGCTTAACTACGAGCAGTACTTC.